This TCR beta chain is from a study of patients and donors after allogeneic stem cell transplantation. TCRdb re-derived calls from the RT-PCR reads in MiXCR, one entry per CDR3 protein. The sample contains approximately 200,000 distinct CDR3 sequences, around two fifths of which appear only once. The CDR3 length is 15 residues. J gave up 6 bases and V 4 bases, and 7 bases lay outside the gene matches. Germline V CDR1 and CDR2: MDHEN, SYDVKM. The receptor was derived from a human donor who was either an allogeneic HSCT recipient or a stem cell or donor lymphocyte infusion donor (not recorded which). It is not recorded whose cells these are; they may come from a transplant donor. The rearrangement uses TRBV28 and TRBJ2-1; 9 bases fit TRBD1. Material: blood, either unsorted or a sorted T cell fraction (not recorded which). This CDR3 reads CASSWDREDSNEQFF. The CDR3 nucleotides are TGTGCCAGCAGTTGGGACAGGGAGGATTCCAATGAGCAGTTCTTC.